The clone carrying this T cell receptor (beta chain) was seen ten or more times. This sample stems from a study of breast tumors, draining lymph nodes, adjacent tissues. The lymph nodes were axillary draining lymph nodes from breast cancer patients. The germline V and J ends were trimmed by 1 base and 7 bases, with 10 bases remaining between them. The CDR3 spans 14 residues. Germline CDR1 LGHNA, CDR2 YSLEER. Each CDR3 protein gets one entry after TCRdb re-called the multiplex PCR reads with MiXCR. The repertoire holds under 350,000 distinct CDR3 sequences, 30% seen once, with roughly 1.2% in the top ten.

The sequencing sample was made of axillary lymph node tissue. V is TRBV4-3 and J is TRBJ2-2; D is undetermined. The clonotype comes from a female donor with breast cancer. Some clones in this sample may be carry-over from other donors' samples. The CDR3, as DNA: TGCGCCAGCAGCCAAGGGTCGGCATTCGGGGAGCTGTTTTTT. Amino acid sequence: CASSQGSAFGELFF.